The 6 T cell receptor beta chains below come from one sample, sequenced in a study of cytomegalovirus exposure and HLA in healthy donors. The PCR made use of 60 Vbeta and 13 Jbeta primers. Repertoires were generated with immunoSEQ multiplex PCR, while TCRdb's copy carries only in-frame clones and drops some. The sample carries more than 100,000 clones, about 76% recorded once. The sample consisted of PBMCs. Receptor source: a woman aged 40 to 55 in good health and CMV-seronegative.

The genes are TRBV7-6 and TRBJ1-1, with TRBD1 matching over 7 bases. CDR3 size: 16 residues. Germline trimming cut 6 bases from V and 1 base from J; bases unmatched to any gene: 11. The V gene's germline CDR1 is SGHVS and CDR2 FNYEAQ. DNA of the CDR3: TGTGCCAGCAGGGGTACCGTGGCAGGGGGGAACACTGAAGCTTTCTTT. This gives the protein CASRGTVAGGNTEAFF.

This clone was detected only a few times. CDR3 in amino acids: CASSDLYGYTF. In DNA, the CDR3 is TGTGCCAGCAGTGACCTATATGGCTACACCTTC. The chain couples TRBV25-1 to TRBJ1-2; the D is unclear. Trimming took off 3 bases at V and 5 bases at J, with 4 bases between the two ends. Per germline, CDR1 MGHDK and CDR2 SYGVNS. This CDR3 is 11 amino acids long.

The chain joins TRBV5-4 to TRBJ1-4, with 9 bases identical to TRBD1. V shed 5 bases and J 8 bases; nucleotides not matched to a gene: 10. This CDR3 comprises 15 residues. Per germline, CDR1 SGHNT and CDR2 YYREEE (reference sequence). The CDR3 sequence is CASSPAGTGMEKLFF. As DNA, the CDR3 is TGTGCCAGCAGTCCGGCGGGGACAGGGATGGAAAAACTGTTTTTT.

The chain uses TRBV7-9 and TRBJ1-1, with a weak D call TRBD1 (5 bases). The CDR3 covers 14 residues. Germline assignment: CDR1 SEHNR and CDR2 FQNEAQ (reference sequence). V shed 5 bases and J shed 5 bases, with 15 bases lying between them. CDR3: CASSPKQARTEAFF. In DNA form, the CDR3 reads TGTGCCAGCAGCCCTAAACAGGCCAGGACTGAAGCTTTCTTT.

The rearrangement uses TRBV28 and TRBJ1-1; D is uncertain. The ends were cut back, 2 bases at V and 10 bases at J, with 14 bases in the middle. Germline-derived CDR1 and CDR2 are MDHEN and SYDVKM. The CDR3 runs 13 residues. The DNA for the CDR3 is TGTGCCAGCAGTTTAACGCGGGTTCGCGGAGCTTTCTTT. Its translation: CASSLTRVRGAFF.

V gene TRBV6-1 combines with J gene TRBJ1-6; D not certain. Germline CDR1 is MNHNS and CDR2 is SASEGT. Deletions cut 6 bases from V and 9 bases from J, with 12 bases between. The CDR3 is 13 amino acids. The CDR3 coding sequence is TGTGCCAGCAGGTTGACACTGGTTTCACCCCTCCACTTT. Residues: CASRLTLVSPLHF.